The subject of this entry is one T cell receptor beta chain. Profiled with immunoSEQ multiplex PCR; TCRdb holds only in-frame clones, not every one. The sample holds 100,000 to 120,000 clones, about 85% seen once. The sample belongs to a study of T cell responses to AZD1222 COVID-19 vaccine. This CDR3 spans 14 amino acids. Trimming cost V 7 bases and J 4 bases, with 17 bases left between them. Per germline, CDR1 MDHEN and CDR2 SYDVKM. The sample consisted of peripheral blood, taken on day 0 of AZD1222 vaccination. The chain carries TRBV28 and TRBJ2-7, with D possibly being TRBD2 (5 bases). This TCR was recovered from an adult in good health. CDR3 nucleotide sequence: TGTGCCAGCACCGGCCCCGGGGTACGGTACGAGCAGTACTTC. It encodes CASTGPGVRYEQYF. The full variable domain, in which reference TRBV28 and TRBJ2-7 provide the parts outside the CDR3, is DVKVTQSSRYLVKRTGEKVFLECVQDMDHENMFWYRQDPGLGLRLIYFSYDVKMKEKGDIPEGYSVSREKKERFSLILESASTNQTSMYLCASTGPGVRYEQYFGPGTRLTVT.